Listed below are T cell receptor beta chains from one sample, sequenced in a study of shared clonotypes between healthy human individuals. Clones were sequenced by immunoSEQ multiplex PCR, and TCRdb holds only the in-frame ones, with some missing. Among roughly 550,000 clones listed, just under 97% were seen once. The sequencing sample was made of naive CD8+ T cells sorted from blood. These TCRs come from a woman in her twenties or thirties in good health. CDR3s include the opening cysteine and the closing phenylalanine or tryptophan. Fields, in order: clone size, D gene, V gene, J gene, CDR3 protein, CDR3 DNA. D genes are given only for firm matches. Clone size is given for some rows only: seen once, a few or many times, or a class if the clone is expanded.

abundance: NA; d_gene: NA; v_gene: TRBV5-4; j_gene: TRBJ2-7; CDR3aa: CASSLGMEGPYEQYF; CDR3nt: TGTGCCAGCAGCTTGGGGATGGAGGGGCCCTACGAGCAGTACTTC
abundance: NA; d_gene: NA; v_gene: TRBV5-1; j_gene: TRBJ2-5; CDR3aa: CASSFRTDQETQYF; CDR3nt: TGCGCCAGCAGCTTTAGGACAGATCAAGAGACCCAGTACTTC
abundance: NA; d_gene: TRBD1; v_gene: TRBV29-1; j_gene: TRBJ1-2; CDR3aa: CSVPNPTGIYGYTF; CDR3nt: TGCAGCGTCCCTAACCCGACAGGGATCTATGGCTACACCTTC
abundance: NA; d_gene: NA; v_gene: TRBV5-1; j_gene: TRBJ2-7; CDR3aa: CASSGGISYEQYF; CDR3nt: TGCGCCAGCAGTGGGGGAATATCCTACGAGCAGTACTTC
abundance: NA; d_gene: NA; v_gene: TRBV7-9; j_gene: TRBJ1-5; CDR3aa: CASSLGTGRQPQHF; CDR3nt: TGTGCCAGCAGCTTAGGAACAGGGCGACAGCCCCAGCATTTT
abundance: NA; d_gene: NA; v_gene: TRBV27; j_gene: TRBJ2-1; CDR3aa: CASSLNFGLSSYNEQFF; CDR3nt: TGTGCCAGCAGTCTAAACTTTGGGCTGAGCTCCTACAATGAGCAGTTCTTC
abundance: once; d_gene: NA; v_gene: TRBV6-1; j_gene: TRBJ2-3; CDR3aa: CASSEALGRQSTDTQYF; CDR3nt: TGTGCCAGCAGTGAAGCTCTAGGACGGCAGAGCACAGATACGCAGTATTTT
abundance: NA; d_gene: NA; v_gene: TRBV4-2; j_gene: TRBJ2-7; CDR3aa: CASSQGYGTYEQYF; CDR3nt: TGTGCCAGCAGCCAAGGGTACGGAACCTACGAGCAGTACTTC
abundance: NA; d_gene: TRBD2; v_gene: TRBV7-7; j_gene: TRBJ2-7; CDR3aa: CASSLRSGNAYEQYF; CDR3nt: TGTGCCAGCAGCTTAAGAAGCGGGAACGCCTACGAGCAGTACTTC
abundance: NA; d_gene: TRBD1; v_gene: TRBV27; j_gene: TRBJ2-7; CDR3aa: CASSSGQGYYEQYF; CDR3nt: TGTGCCAGCAGTTCGGGACAGGGGTACTACGAGCAGTACTTC
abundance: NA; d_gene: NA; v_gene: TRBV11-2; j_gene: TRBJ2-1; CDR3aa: CASSLDSSYNEQFF; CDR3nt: TGTGCCAGCAGCTTAGACAGCTCCTACAATGAGCAGTTCTTC